The 26 T cell receptor beta chains reported below all come from one sample, sequenced in a study of blood T cells in healthy people across ages. The authors ran a second PCR of roughly 7 to 11 cycles using a sample-barcoded 5' primer and a J-beta primer mix. TCRdb reanalysed the 5' RACE reads using MiXCR and keeps one entry per CDR3 protein. This table has almost 800,000 distinct CDR3 sequences, 55% to 75% appearing once. Sequenced material: blood. These receptors came from a man aged 25 to 45 in good health.

The chain is built from TRBV29-1 and TRBJ1-1; D gene unclear. This CDR3 has 12 amino acids. With 7 bases removed from V and 8 bases from J, the gap between germline ends came to 17 bases. CDR1 is SQVTM and CDR2 is ANQGSEA in the germline V gene. DNA of the CDR3: TGCAGCGCCACAGTCTGGGGTCGGGAAGCTTTCTTT. Translating it yields CSATVWGREAFF.

The chain employs TRBV20-1 and TRBJ2-1, with a possible D match to TRBD2 (7 bases). Near its end, the DNA agrees better with TRBJ2-7, so the J call may be wrong. Per the germline V gene, CDR1 is DFQATT and CDR2 is SNEGSKA (reference sequence). This CDR3 spans 15 amino acids. CDR3 sequence reads: CSARDGGGSYNEQYF. In DNA, the CDR3 is TGCAGTGCTAGAGATGGCGGGGGCTCCTACAATGAGCAGTACTTC.

This clonotype appeared a few times. V and J are TRBV7-2 and TRBJ2-7; 7 bases map to TRBD2. The CDR3 extends over 15 amino acids. Germline CDR1 reads SGHTA; CDR2 reads FQGNSA. Trimming cost V 0 bases and J 0 bases; bases outside gene matches: 2. The CDR3: CASSLASGPSYEQYF. CDR3 DNA sequence: TGTGCCAGCAGCTTAGCTAGCGGGCCCTCCTACGAGCAGTACTTC.

V gene TRBV7-2 combines with J gene TRBJ2-5; 9 bases map to TRBD2. The germline CDR1 and CDR2 sequences are SGHTA and FQGNSA. There are 14 residues in the CDR3. V gave up 7 bases and J gave up 2 bases; unmatched junction bases: 5. For the CDR3, the DNA is TGTGCCAGCAAGGAAACTAGCGGGCAAGAGACCCAGTACTTC. Protein: CASKETSGQETQYF.

The chain recombines TRBV2 with TRBJ2-3, with D unresolved. The CDR3 is made up of 15 amino acids. Germline loops: CDR1 SNHLY, CDR2 FYNNEI. Trimming removed 3 bases from V and 0 bases from J, with 10 bases in between. This CDR3 is CASSELRLSTDTQYF. Here the CDR3 DNA reads TGTGCCAGCAGTGAGCTTCGCCTTAGCACAGATACGCAGTATTTT.

The chain uses TRBV6-1 and TRBJ2-5, with D unresolved. Between the trimmed V and J ends, which lost 5 bases and 2 bases, there was a span of 15 bases. Germline loops: CDR1 MNHNS, CDR2 SASEGT. CDR3 length equals 15 residues. In nucleotides, the CDR3 is TGTGCCAGCAGTTATACTCGATTGGGGCAAGAGACCCAGTACTTC. Translation gives CASSYTRLGQETQYF.

The chain links TRBV20-1 to TRBJ1-6, with D maybe TRBD1 (5 bases). CDR1 is DFQATT and CDR2 is SNEGSKA in the germline V gene (reference sequence). V was pared by 3 bases and J by 10 bases, with 16 bases between. This CDR3 has 14 amino acids. The CDR3 DNA reads TGCAGTGCTAGGGCACAGGCCCCCCACTCACCCCTCCACTTT. Encoded protein: CSARAQAPHSPLHF.

This clonotype appeared a few times. This chain uses TRBV28 with TRBJ1-2; possible D gene TRBD1, 5 bases. CDR3 length: 14 residues. Germline lookup yields CDR1 MDHEN and CDR2 SYDVKM. Between the trimmed V and J ends, which lost 2 bases and 4 bases, there was a span of 11 bases. The CDR3 spells CASSLDGGTYGYTF. The CDR3 DNA is TGTGCCAGCAGTTTAGATGGGGGGACCTATGGCTACACCTTC.

The chain employs TRBV29-1 and TRBJ1-2; TRBD1 aligns across 10 bases. This CDR3 has 12 residues. CDR1 is SQVTM, CDR2 ANQGSEA, per germline. V was clipped by 5 bases and J by 8 bases; unmatched bases: 5. CDR3 region: CSVSGQGMGYTF. CDR3 sequence (DNA): TGCAGCGTTTCGGGACAGGGGATGGGCTACACCTTC.

The rearrangement uses TRBV3-1 and TRBJ2-4, with D possibly called TRBD1 or TRBD2 (5 bases each). The closer fit of TRBJ2-7 to the DNA end suggests the J call may be wrong. The CDR3 is 17 amino acids. Per germline, CDR1 LGHDT and CDR2 YNNKEL (reference sequence). The CDR3 is CASSQVVGTGYVYEQYF. CDR3 in DNA: TGTGCCAGCAGCCAAGTTGTCGGGACGGGGTACGTCTACGAGCAGTACTTC.

This rearrangement joins TRBV2 to TRBJ2-4; D not certain. Trimming left V 5 bases short and J 13 bases short, with 9 bases between. The CDR3 length is 10 residues. Per germline, CDR1 SNHLY and CDR2 FYNNEI. This chain's CDR3 is CASSLDEQYF. The CDR3 DNA follows: TGTGCCAGCAGTCTGGATGAGCAGTACTTC.

Only a few counts were recorded for this clonotype. The V call is TRBV4-3, the J call TRBJ2-7; TRBD1 matches at 10 bases. Trimming cost V 0 bases and J 4 bases; bases outside gene matches: 3. The CDR3 spans 15 residues. In germline, CDR1 is LGHNA, CDR2 YSLEER. The chain's CDR3 is CASSQDRTGGYEQYF. The CDR3 nucleotides are TGCGCCAGCAGCCAAGACAGGACAGGGGGTTACGAGCAGTACTTC.

This clonotype was found a few times. The V call is TRBV7-2, the J call TRBJ2-5, with D unclear. This CDR3 is 13 amino acids long. Germline V gene data show CDR1 as SGHTA and CDR2 as FQGNSA. V lost 5 bases and J lost 8, with 15 bases in between. The CDR3: CASSVIPAKTQYF. CDR3 bases: TGTGCCAGCAGCGTAATTCCAGCGAAAACCCAGTACTTC.

The chain combines TRBV4-2 with TRBJ2-4, with D unclear. The J call is uncertain, as TRBJ2-7 better fits the DNA end. The CDR3 length is 16 residues. Germline V gene data show CDR1 as LGHNA and CDR2 as YNFKEQ. Written as DNA, the CDR3 is TGTGCCAGCAGCCAAGATTGGCGGCAGCGTTCCTACGAGCAGTACTTC. Amino acids: CASSQDWRQRSYEQYF.

This chain links TRBV6-2 or TRBV6-3 with TRBJ1-5, with D maybe TRBD1 (6 bases). The CDR3 has 12 amino acids. V was clipped by 6 bases and J by 11 bases, with 14 bases between them. In germline, CDR1 is MNHEY, CDR2 SVGEGT. The DNA of the CDR3 is TGTGCCAGCAGCGTGGCGGACAGTGCCCAGCATTTT. Translated: CASSVADSAQHF.

The chain uses TRBV3-1 and TRBJ2-6; no clear D gene. V lost 4 bases and J lost 0, with 7 bases in between. Germline loops: CDR1 LGHDT, CDR2 YNNKEL (reference sequence). CDR3 length equals 15 residues. CDR3 in amino acids: CASSRRSSGANVLTF. CDR3 sequence (DNA): TGTGCCAGCAGCCGCCGGTCCTCTGGGGCCAACGTCCTGACTTTC.

As DNA, the CDR3 is TGTGCCAGCAGTTCCGGGGGAGGGAAGATAACCTACGAGCAGTACTTC. Translation gives CASSSGGGKITYEQYF. The chain couples TRBV7-9 to TRBJ2-7; 7 nucleotides line up with TRBD2. CDR3 length: 16 residues. The J segment lost 2 bases and the V segment lost 6 bases, leaving 13 bases of the junction unmatched. Germline assignment: CDR1 SEHNR and CDR2 FQNEAQ (reference sequence).

The V call is TRBV4-3, the J call TRBJ1-5; no firm D call. Germline-derived CDR1 and CDR2 are LGHNA and YSLEER. This CDR3 has 15 amino acids. V lost 0 bases, J lost 1 base, and 7 bases lay in between. Here the CDR3 reads CASSQERQSNQPQHF. CDR3 DNA: TGCGCCAGCAGCCAAGAAAGGCAAAGCAATCAGCCCCAGCATTTT.

This sequence joins TRBV30 and TRBJ2-7; no clear D. This CDR3 has 14 residues. The germline gives CDR1 GTSNPN, CDR2 SVGIG (reference sequence). Trimming pared 0 bases from V and 0 bases from J, leaving 9 bases between. The CDR3 nucleotides are TGTGCCTGGAGTGTTGATCCTCTCTCCTACGAGCAGTACTTC. Encoded protein: CAWSVDPLSYEQYF.

The rearrangement links TRBV2 to TRBJ1-1; D is unclear. Germline loops: CDR1 SNHLY, CDR2 FYNNEI. The CDR3 spans 11 residues. The V gene lost 9 bases and the J gene lost 4 bases, with 9 bases spanning the gap. The CDR3 DNA reads as TGTGCCAGTCCAGGAAGCACTGAAGCTTTCTTT. Translation: CASPGSTEAFF.

This clonotype was detected only a few times. The genes are TRBV5-1 and TRBJ2-5; D is perhaps TRBD1 (7 bases). The CDR3 runs 15 residues. Germline V gene data show CDR1 as SGHRS and CDR2 as YFSETQ. Trimming cost V 3 bases and J 3 bases, with 15 bases left between them. In DNA form, the CDR3 reads TGCGCCAGCAGCTCACGCGGGACAGCTAAAGAGACCCAGTACTTC. It translates to CASSSRGTAKETQYF.

The chain couples TRBV6-2 or TRBV6-3 to TRBJ1-2, with D unresolved. V lost 4 bases and J lost 4, with 7 bases in between. The CDR3 runs to 12 residues. The germline V gene encodes CDR1 MNHEY and CDR2 SVGEGT. Here the CDR3 DNA reads TGTGCCAGCAGTTTTACTATCTATGGCTACACCTTC. It codes for CASSFTIYGYTF.

The chain employs TRBV10-3 and TRBJ2-7; D is tentatively TRBD1 or TRBD2 (6 bases each). CDR1 and CDR2 from the germline V gene are ENHRY and SYGVKD. Trimming cost V 7 bases and J 1 base, with 14 bases left between them. The CDR3 length is 14 residues. The CDR3 region has the DNA TGTGCCATCAAGGTAGGGGGGTCGTCCTACGAGCAGTACTTC. Protein: CAIKVGGSSYEQYF.

The V and J genes are TRBV4-1 and TRBJ2-5; no clear D gene. Germline V gene data show CDR1 as MGHRA and CDR2 as YSYEKL. CDR3 length: 12 residues. V was shortened by 1 base and J by 7 bases, with 7 bases between the two germline ends. The CDR3: CASSQGLGTQYF. The DNA for the CDR3 is TGCGCCAGCAGCCAAGGATTGGGGACCCAGTACTTC.

On this clonotype: A clone one base away is much larger, so this may be a read error. The rearrangement joins TRBV29-1 to TRBJ2-5; possible D gene TRBD2, 6 bases. Trimming shortened V by 5 bases and J by 11 bases, and 18 bases separated the two germline ends. The length of the CDR3 is 12 residues. Per the germline V gene, CDR1 is SQVTM and CDR2 is ANQGSEA. The CDR3 DNA follows: TGCAGCGTTAGGAGGGGATCTAATGAGCAGTACTTC. This encodes CSVRRGSNEQYF.

The chain recombines TRBV7-9 with TRBJ1-1; D is undetermined. Trimming took off 5 bases at V and 6 bases at J, with 16 bases between the two ends. The CDR3 runs 14 residues. In germline, CDR1 is SEHNR, CDR2 FQNEAQ (reference sequence). The CDR3, as DNA: TGTGCCAGCAGCCCCCTCCCGGCAGGTCCTGAAGCTTTCTTT. It codes for CASSPLPAGPEAFF. Full variable domain (missing parts from reference TRBV7-9 and TRBJ1-1): DTGVSQNPRHKITKRGQNVTFRCDPISEHNRLYWYRQTLGQGPEFLTYFQNEAQLEKSRLLSDRFSAERPKGSFSTLEIQRTEQGDSAMYLCASSPLPAGPEAFFGQGTRLTVV.